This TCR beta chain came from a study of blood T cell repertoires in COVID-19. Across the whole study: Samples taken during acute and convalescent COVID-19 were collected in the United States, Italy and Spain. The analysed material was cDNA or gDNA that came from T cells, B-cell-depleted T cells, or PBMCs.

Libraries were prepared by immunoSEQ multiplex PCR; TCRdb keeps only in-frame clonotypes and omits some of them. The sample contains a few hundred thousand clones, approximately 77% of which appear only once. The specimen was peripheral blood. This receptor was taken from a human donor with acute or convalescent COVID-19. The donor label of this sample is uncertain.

The CDR3 loop is CASSLVSGLAGGNEQFF. CDR3 nucleotides: TGCGCCAGCAGCTTGGTATCGGGACTAGCGGGAGGGAATGAGCAGTTCTTC. The chain recombines TRBV5-1 with TRBJ2-1; 16 positions match TRBD2. CDR1 is SGHRS and CDR2 is YFSETQ in the germline V gene. Trimming took 0 bases from V and 7 from J; bases not matched to a gene: 4. This CDR3 has 17 amino acids. The full variable domain, with the rest looked up from reference TRBV5-1 and TRBJ2-1, is KAGVTQTPRYLIKTRGQQVTLSCSPISGHRSVSWYQQTPGQGLQFLFEYFSETQRNKGNFPGRFSGRQFSNSRSEMNVSTLELGDSALYLCASSLVSGLAGGNEQFFGPGTRLTVL.